These 28 T cell receptor beta chains originate from one sample sequenced in a study of early T cells in non-severe SARS-CoV-2 infection. TCRdb recomputed calls from the 5' RACE reads with MiXCR, one row per CDR3 protein. The sample comprises 55,000 to 70,000 distinct CDR3 sequences, more than 10% of which are singletons, and around 1.8% rests with the top ten. What was sequenced was whole blood. These receptors were taken from an adult who was a healthcare worker with PCR-confirmed SARS-CoV-2 infection or an uninfected control (not recorded which).

V gene TRBV3-1 combines with J gene TRBJ1-3, with D uncertain. V lost 7 bases to trimming and J lost 0 bases, with 1 base between them. Germline CDR1 and CDR2: LGHDT and YNNKEL (reference sequence). The CDR3 is made up of 11 amino acids. CDR3 coding DNA: TGTGCCAGCACCTCTGGAAACACCATATATTTT. Its translation: CASTSGNTIYF.

This clonotype has a handful of counts. V usage is TRBV9 and J usage is TRBJ2-5, with unresolved D. The CDR3 is made up of 13 amino acids. Germline assignment: CDR1 SGDLS and CDR2 YYNGEE. Deletions cut 1 base from V and 5 bases from J, with 9 bases between. As DNA, the CDR3 is TGTGCCAGCAGCGTAAGATACTCGGAGACCCAGTACTTC. Translating it yields CASSVRYSETQYF. Variable domain in full (rest from reference TRBV9 and TRBJ2-5): DSGVTQTPKHLITATGQRVTLRCSPRSGDLSVYWYQQSLDQGLQFLIQYYNGEERAKGNILERFSAQQFPDLHSELNLSSLELGDSALYFCASSVRYSETQYFGPGTRLLVL.

The chain uses TRBV20-1 and TRBJ2-3; no clear D. The V gene lost 5 bases and the J gene lost 4 bases, with 10 bases spanning the gap. The CDR3 loop spans 12 amino acids. Looked up from germline, CDR1 is DFQATT and CDR2 is SNEGSKA (reference sequence). CDR3 sequence (DNA): TGCAGTGCTCCGATAGTTGCAGATACGCAGTATTTT. Translating it yields CSAPIVADTQYF.

In DNA form, the CDR3 reads TGTGCCATGGGCCCCCCTAGCACAGATACGCAGTATTTT. It specifies CAMGPPSTDTQYF. The chain combines TRBV10-3 with TRBJ2-3, with D hard to call. The V end lost 9 bases, the J end lost 0 bases, and 10 bases lay between the germline ends. This CDR3 spans 13 amino acids. From germline, CDR1 is ENHRY and CDR2 SYGVKD.

The CDR3 loop is CASSPTGGDYGYTF. The CDR3 bases are TGTGCCAGCAGCCCAACAGGGGGCGACTATGGCTACACCTTC. V is TRBV7-9 and J is TRBJ1-2; 9 nucleotides line up with TRBD1. Germline V lookup: CDR1 SEHNR, CDR2 FQNEAQ (reference sequence). The CDR3 has 14 amino acids. J gave up 3 bases and V 5 bases, and 4 bases lay outside the gene matches.

This clonotype was recorded a few times. The chain joins TRBV11-2 to TRBJ2-6; D ambiguous. This CDR3 has 13 amino acids. CDR1 and CDR2 (germline): SGHAT, FQNNGV. The V end was cut by 3 bases, the J end by 2 bases, with 2 bases between. As DNA, the CDR3 is TGTGCCAGCAGCTTCACTGGGGCCAACGTCCTGACTTTC. Amino acid sequence: CASSFTGANVLTF.

Remarks on this clonotype: With a much larger clone just one base away, this may be a read error. This chain uses TRBV6-4 with TRBJ2-1; D assignment may be TRBD1 or TRBD2 (6 bases each). This CDR3 contains 15 residues. The germline V gene has CDR1 MRHNA and CDR2 SNTAGT. The CDR3: CASSESGGSYNEQSF. The CDR3 DNA is TGTGCCAGCAGTGAATCCGGGGGCTCCTACAATGAGCAGTCCTTC.

This chain uses TRBV20-1 with TRBJ2-5; D gene unclear. The CDR3 totals 15 residues. Trimming stripped 4 bases from V and 1 base from J, with 16 bases between. The germline CDR1 and CDR2 sequences are DFQATT and SNEGSKA (reference sequence). The CDR3 DNA reads TGCAGTGCTAAGAAGGGATCTAGAGTCCAAGAGACCCAGTACTTC. Translation gives CSAKKGSRVQETQYF.

This clonotype was seen a single time. V is TRBV30 and J is TRBJ2-7; no reliable D call. The CDR3 sequence is 13 residues long. The V gene's germline CDR1 is GTSNPN and CDR2 SVGIG (reference sequence). V lost 1 base and J lost 0, with 7 bases in between. This chain's CDR3 is CAWSGGTSYEQYF. In nucleotides, the CDR3 is TGTGCCTGGAGTGGTGGAACCTCCTACGAGCAGTACTTC.

The V and J genes are TRBV14 and TRBJ1-6, with 7 bases identical to TRBD1. This CDR3 contains 14 residues. Germline V gene data show CDR1 as SGHDN and CDR2 as FVKESK. V gave up 3 bases and J gave up 7 bases; unmatched junction bases: 3. The CDR3 nucleotides are TGTGCCAGCAGCCAGGAGACAGGGAATTCACCCCTCCACTTT. Its translation: CASSQETGNSPLHF.

Only a few counts were recorded for this clonotype. V usage is TRBV7-2 and J usage is TRBJ2-1, with D perhaps being TRBD1 or TRBD2 (5 bases each). The germline V gene has CDR1 SGHTA and CDR2 FQGNSA. The CDR3 has 15 residues. The V end lost 7 bases, the J end lost 7 bases, and 20 bases lay between the germline ends. The CDR3 reads CASIYTGAPGNEQFF. As DNA, the CDR3 is TGTGCCAGCATATATACCGGGGCCCCGGGGAATGAGCAGTTCTTC. The full variable domain, with the rest looked up from reference TRBV7-2 and TRBJ2-1, is GAGVSQSPSNKVTEKGKDVELRCDPISGHTALYWYRQSLGQGLEFLIYFQGNSAPDKSGLPSDRFSAERTGGSVSTLTIQRTQQEDSAVYLCASIYTGAPGNEQFFGPGTRLTVL.

At least ten counts were recorded for this clonotype. The V call is TRBV27, the J call TRBJ2-1, with 9 bases aligning to TRBD1. V lost 5 bases, J lost 7 bases, and 6 bases stayed unmatched. This CDR3 region has 14 residues. The V gene's germline CDR1 is MNHEY and CDR2 SMNVEV (reference sequence). The CDR3: CASSGQGLRNEQFF. In DNA, the CDR3 is TGTGCCAGCAGTGGACAGGGGCTTCGGAATGAGCAGTTCTTC.

The chain links TRBV6-1 to TRBJ2-3, with 13 nucleotides matching TRBD2. The germline V gene has CDR1 MNHNS and CDR2 SASEGT. The V and J ends lost 6 bases and 3 bases, in that order; junction bases with no gene match: 3. This CDR3 spans 15 amino acids. CDR3 sequence reads: CASRTGLAGTDTQYF. The CDR3 nucleotides read TGTGCCAGCAGAACGGGACTAGCGGGGACAGATACGCAGTATTTT.

This clonotype was detected ten times or more. The chain carries TRBV20-1 and TRBJ2-1; D not resolved. The germline gives CDR1 DFQATT, CDR2 SNEGSKA (reference sequence). V shed 4 bases and J shed 0 bases, with 7 bases lying between them. The CDR3 is 13 amino acids. The CDR3 sequence: CSATRSSYNEQFF. The DNA of the CDR3 is TGCAGTGCTACTAGGAGCTCCTACAATGAGCAGTTCTTC.

This clonotype was seen ten or more times. The V call is TRBV6-1, the J call TRBJ1-1; D gene uncertain. The germline V gene has CDR1 MNHNS and CDR2 SASEGT. The V gene lost 2 bases and the J gene lost 0 bases, with 22 bases spanning the gap. CDR3 length: 19 residues. Here the CDR3 reads CASSERFPRDVQVNTEAFF. In nucleotides, the CDR3 is TGTGCCAGCAGTGAACGGTTCCCGAGGGATGTGCAGGTGAACACTGAAGCTTTCTTT.

CDR3 residues: CASSQRSCGDYNEQFF. DNA for the CDR3: TGTGCCAGCAGCCAAAGATCTTGCGGGGACTACAATGAGCAGTTCTTC. The J gene is TRBJ2-1, the V gene TRBV3-1; D is possibly TRBD2 (6 bases). Germline CDR1 is LGHDT and CDR2 is YNNKEL (reference sequence). Trimming stripped 2 bases from V and 3 bases from J, with 14 bases between. The CDR3 has 16 amino acids.

In its sample, this clonotype was seen many times. The chain recombines TRBV5-1 with TRBJ1-2, with 7 positions matching TRBD1. Per the germline V gene, CDR1 is SGHRS and CDR2 is YFSETQ. The trim removed 4 bases at V and 4 bases at J, leaving 10 bases unmatched. The CDR3 has 15 residues. CDR3 amino acids: CASSPGQVGFYGYTF. As DNA, the CDR3 is TGCGCCAGCAGCCCAGGACAGGTGGGATTCTATGGCTACACCTTC.

Many counts were recorded for this clonotype. The rearrangement uses TRBV7-9 and TRBJ2-4, with no clear D. The CDR3 has 13 amino acids. V was cut by 5 bases and J by 2 bases, with 7 bases left in between. Germline V gene data show CDR1 as SEHNR and CDR2 as FQNEAQ (reference sequence). CDR3 DNA sequence: TGTGCCAGCAGCCCACGGACCAAAAACATTCAGTACTTC. Amino acids: CASSPRTKNIQYF.

This clonotype was counted a few times. The CDR3 DNA is TGTGCCAGCAGCTTAGATACGACTAGTTCGACCTACGAGCAGTACTTC. Translating gives CASSLDTTSSTYEQYF. The genes are TRBV7-8 and TRBJ2-7; possible D gene TRBD2, 6 bases. CDR1 and CDR2 from the germline V gene are SGHVS and FQNEAQ. Between the trimmed V and J ends, which lost 1 base and 2 bases, there was a span of 15 bases. The CDR3 extends over 16 amino acids.

The rearrangement uses TRBV7-9 and TRBJ2-5; D gene ambiguous. Germline CDR1 reads SEHNR; CDR2 reads FQNEAQ (reference sequence). The CDR3 sequence is 12 residues long. Deletions cut 5 bases from V and 2 bases from J, with 6 bases between. CDR3 sequence: CASSPLQETQYF. The DNA of the CDR3 is TGTGCCAGCAGCCCCCTACAAGAGACCCAGTACTTC. Full variable domain (outside the CDR3, taken from reference TRBV7-9 and TRBJ2-5): DTGVSQNPRHKITKRGQNVTFRCDPISEHNRLYWYRQTLGQGPEFLTYFQNEAQLEKSRLLSDRFSAERPKGSFSTLEIQRTEQGDSAMYLCASSPLQETQYFGPGTRLLVL.

This clonotype was seen at least ten times. One end of the junction is discordant with germline, which a read error may explain. The chain uses TRBV3-1 and TRBJ2-7; 9 positions match TRBD1. The CDR3 contains 16 residues. CDR1 and CDR2 from the germline V gene are LGHDT and YNNKEL (reference sequence). As DNA, the CDR3 is TGTGCCAGCAGTCAAGGGACAGGGCCCAGCTCCTACGAGCAGTACTTC. Its protein product is CASSQGTGPSSYEQYF.

The CDR3 loop is CASSQGVQGSGNTIYF. The CDR3 bases are TGCGCCAGCAGCCAAGGGGTCCAGGGCTCTGGAAACACCATATATTTT. The rearrangement uses TRBV4-1 and TRBJ1-3; the D gene is possibly TRBD1 (5 bases). The CDR3 runs 16 residues. V lost 1 base and J lost 0, with 10 bases in between. Germline V lookup: CDR1 MGHRA, CDR2 YSYEKL.

This clonotype has a handful of counts. This sequence joins TRBV14 and TRBJ2-1; a weak D match, TRBD2 (5 bases). This CDR3 has 14 amino acids. The germline V gene has CDR1 SGHDN and CDR2 FVKESK. Trimming stripped 1 base from V and 6 bases from J, with 10 bases between. The CDR3 sequence: CASSQVASRNEQFF. The CDR3 DNA follows: TGTGCCAGCAGCCAAGTTGCTAGCCGCAATGAGCAGTTCTTC.

This clonotype was seen a few times. As DNA, the CDR3 is TGTGCCAGCAGCTCATCCCAGGCGTCTTACACTGAAGCTTTCTTT. It specifies CASSSSQASYTEAFF. The rearrangement joins TRBV11-2 to TRBJ1-1; D unclear. CDR1 and CDR2 from the germline V gene are SGHAT and FQNNGV. V dropped 4 bases and J dropped 3 bases, with 15 bases sitting between them. This CDR3 is 15 amino acids long. Full variable domain (outside the CDR3, taken from reference TRBV11-2 and TRBJ1-1): EAGVAQSPRYKIIEKRQSVAFWCNPISGHATLYWYQQILGQGPKLLIQFQNNGVVDDSQLPKDRFSAERLKGVDSTLKIQPAKLEDSAVYLCASSSSQASYTEAFFGQGTRLTVV.

There are many counts of this clonotype. The gene calls are TRBV18 and TRBJ1-1; no clear D. V was cut by 1 base and J by 1 base, with 4 bases left in between. This CDR3 has 13 amino acids. Germline CDR1 and CDR2: KGHSH and LQKENI. In DNA form, the CDR3 reads TGTGCCAGCTCACCACAGGCGAACACTGAAGCTTTCTTT. Its translation: CASSPQANTEAFF.

This clonotype was counted at least ten times. The J gene is TRBJ1-3, the V gene TRBV20-1, with TRBD1 matching 8 bases. The V segment lost 1 base and the J segment 6 bases; nucleotides outside the gene matches: 5. CDR3 length: 14 residues. Germline V CDR1 and CDR2: DFQATT, SNEGSKA (reference sequence). The CDR3 spells CSARVVTGANTIYF. CDR3 DNA sequence: TGCAGTGCTAGAGTGGTGACAGGGGCAAACACCATATATTTT.

The chain uses TRBV11-2 and TRBJ1-6; D possibly corresponds to TRBD1 (6 bases). V lost 7 bases, J lost 9 bases, and 22 bases lay in between. Germline assignment: CDR1 SGHAT and CDR2 FQNNGV. This CDR3 has 16 amino acids. CDR3 amino acids: CASTDPWGHEGSPLHF. The DNA of the CDR3 is TGTGCCAGCACCGACCCTTGGGGGCATGAGGGTTCACCCCTCCACTTT.

The chain combines TRBV30 with TRBJ2-6; D is undetermined. Germline loops: CDR1 GTSNPN, CDR2 SVGIG (reference sequence). V lost 3 bases, J lost 1 base, and 4 bases lay in between. CDR3 size: 13 residues. CDR3: CAWRGSGANVLTF. DNA for the CDR3: TGTGCCTGGAGGGGGTCTGGGGCCAACGTCCTGACTTTC.